This T cell receptor (beta chain) derives from a study of cytomegalovirus exposure and HLA in healthy donors. PCR primers comprised 60 Vbeta and 13 Jbeta primers. The method was immunoSEQ multiplex PCR; TCRdb's version includes in-frame clones alone and lacks a portion of them. The sample spans roughly 60,000 clones; the ten largest clones claim 4%. Germline assignment: CDR1 MDHEN and CDR2 SYDVKM. Trimming at V came to 6 bases and at J to 10 bases, leaving 11 bases not matched to a gene. The CDR3 consists of 15 residues. V is TRBV28 and J is TRBJ1-4; TRBD1 matches 10 bases. Sequencing was done on a sample of PBMCs. This receptor was taken from a male donor in good health and CMV-seronegative. DNA of the CDR3: TGTGCCAGCAGACCTCCGGGACAGGGGCTGGGAAAACTGTTTTTT. This translates into CASRPPGQGLGKLFF.